The following is a TCR beta chain sequence with its context. This CDR3 region has 15 residues. The germline V gene encodes CDR1 MDHEN and CDR2 SYDVKM. V was clipped by 5 bases and J by 1 base; unmatched bases: 6. This record comes from a study of cytomegalovirus exposure and HLA in healthy donors. Primers included in the PCR were 60 Vbeta and 13 Jbeta primers. Repertoires were generated with immunoSEQ multiplex PCR, while TCRdb's copy carries only in-frame clones and drops some. This table holds more than 95,000 clones, under 80% found once. The V gene is TRBV28, the J gene TRBJ1-2; 8 nucleotides agree with TRBD1. Sequencing was carried out using PBMCs. This TCR derives from a woman between 45 and 60 years old in good health and CMV-seropositive. The CDR3 protein is CASSRGDRSNYGYTF. DNA for the CDR3: TGTGCCAGCAGTAGAGGGGACAGGAGTAACTATGGCTACACCTTC.